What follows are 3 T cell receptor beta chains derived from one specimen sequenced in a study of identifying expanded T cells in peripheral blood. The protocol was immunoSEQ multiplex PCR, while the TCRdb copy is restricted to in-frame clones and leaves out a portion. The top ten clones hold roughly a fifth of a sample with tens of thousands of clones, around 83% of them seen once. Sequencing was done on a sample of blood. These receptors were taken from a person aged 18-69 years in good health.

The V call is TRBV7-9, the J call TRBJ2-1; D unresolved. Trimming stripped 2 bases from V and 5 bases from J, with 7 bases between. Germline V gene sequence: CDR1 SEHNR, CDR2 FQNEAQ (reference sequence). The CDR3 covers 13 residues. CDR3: CASSLSPDNEQFF. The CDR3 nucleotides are TGTGCCAGCAGCTTAAGTCCGGACAATGAGCAGTTCTTC.

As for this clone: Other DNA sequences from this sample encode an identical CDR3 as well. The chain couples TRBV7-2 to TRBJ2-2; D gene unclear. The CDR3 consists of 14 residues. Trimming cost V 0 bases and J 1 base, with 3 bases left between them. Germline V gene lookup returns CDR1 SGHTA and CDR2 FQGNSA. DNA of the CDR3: TGTGCCAGCAGCTTAGCCGGGAACACCGGGGAGCTGTTTTTT. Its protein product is CASSLAGNTGELFF.

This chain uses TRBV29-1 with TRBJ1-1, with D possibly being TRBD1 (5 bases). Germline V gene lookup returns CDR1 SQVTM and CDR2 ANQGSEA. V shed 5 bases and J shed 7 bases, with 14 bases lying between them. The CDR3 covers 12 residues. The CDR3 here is CSVTIRGNEAFF. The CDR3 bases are TGCAGCGTTACAATCCGGGGCAATGAAGCTTTCTTT. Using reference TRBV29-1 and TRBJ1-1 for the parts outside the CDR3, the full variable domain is SAVISQKPSRDICQRGTSLTIQCQVDSQVTMMFWYRQQPGQSLTLIATANQGSEATYESGFVIDKFPISRPNLTFSTLTVSNMSPEDSSIYLCSVTIRGNEAFFGQGTRLTVV.